Below, 30 T cell receptor beta chains from the same sample are listed, as sequenced in a study of OX40 agonist ivuxolimab in advanced cancers. Only in-frame clones appear in the TCRdb table, and some are missing; sequencing was by immunoSEQ multiplex PCR. The table lists about 50,000 clones, 70% to 85% of them singletons. The source material was CD4+ or CD8+ T cells sorted from blood, sampled in a trial of the OX40 agonist ivuxolimab. Receptors were obtained from an adult with an advanced solid tumor such as melanoma, head and neck, liver or kidney cancer.

The rearrangement uses TRBV5-6 and TRBJ2-3; 7 bases match TRBD2. V lost 0 bases and J lost 8; bases outside the gene matches: 6. Germline V CDR1 and CDR2: SGHDT, YYEEEE. The CDR3 contains 14 residues. In DNA form, the CDR3 reads TGTGCCAGCAGCTTGGAGGCGGGAGTGGGTACGCAGTATTTT. It codes for CASSLEAGVGTQYF.

This clone was detected once. This chain connects TRBV30 to TRBJ2-1; D is unclear. V was trimmed by 4 bases and J by 2 bases, leaving 12 bases between them. CDR1 is GTSNPN and CDR2 is SVGIG in the germline V gene (reference sequence). This CDR3 comprises 14 residues. This CDR3 is CAWNEVAAYNEQFF. The CDR3 DNA is TGTGCCTGGAATGAAGTGGCAGCCTACAATGAGCAGTTCTTC.

This chain connects TRBV6-6 to TRBJ2-2; perhaps D is TRBD1 or TRBD2 (5 bases each). Trimming cost V 6 bases and J 6 bases, with 17 bases left between them. Germline V gene data show CDR1 as MNHNY and CDR2 as SVGAGI (reference sequence). The CDR3 is 15 amino acids. CDR3 coding DNA: TGTGCCAGCAGCCACGTGGGGAGAGGGGCCGGGGAGCTGTTTTTT. Its protein product is CASSHVGRGAGELFF.

The chain employs TRBV5-1 and TRBJ1-6, with 8 positions matching TRBD1. From germline, CDR1 is SGHRS and CDR2 YFSETQ. Unmatched junction bases numbered 10, after V lost 4 bases and J lost 7 bases. This CDR3 has 16 residues. The CDR3 region has the DNA TGCGCCAGCAGCCCGGACAGGGTTAAGGGAAATTCACCCCTCCACTTT. Translation: CASSPDRVKGNSPLHF.

The V call is TRBV19, the J call TRBJ2-1; D not certain. This CDR3 is built from 14 residues. The germline V gene has CDR1 LNHDA and CDR2 SQIVND (reference sequence). Trimming removed 3 bases from V and 7 bases from J, with 13 bases in between. The CDR3 coding sequence is TGTGCCAGTAGTATCGGCCCCATTGGAAATGAGCAGTTCTTC. It translates to CASSIGPIGNEQFF. Full variable domain (remainder filled in from reference TRBV19 and TRBJ2-1): DGGITQSPKYLFRKEGQNVTLSCEQNLNHDAMYWYRQDPGQGLRLIYYSQIVNDFQKGDIAEGYSVSREKKESFPLTVTSAQKNPTAFYLCASSIGPIGNEQFFGPGTRLTVL.

The CDR3 sequence is CASSLALATSGTQYF. The DNA for the CDR3 is TGTGCCAGCAGCTTGGCGCTAGCGACCTCGGGAACGCAGTATTTT. V is TRBV5-8 and J is TRBJ2-3; tentatively, D is TRBD2 (6 bases). The CDR3 length is 15 residues. The germline CDR1 and CDR2 sequences are SGHTS and YDEGEE. Trimming took 0 bases from V and 9 from J, leaving 17 bases between them.

The rearrangement uses TRBV27 and TRBJ2-2; D perhaps matches TRBD2 (5 bases). This CDR3 is built from 19 residues. Deletions cut 2 bases from V and 3 bases from J, with 22 bases between. Per germline, CDR1 MNHEY and CDR2 SMNVEV (reference sequence). CDR3 sequence: CASSLDPPPRTYYTGELFF. CDR3 sequence (DNA): TGTGCCAGCAGTTTAGACCCCCCTCCGAGGACTTATTACACCGGGGAGCTGTTTTTT.

J is TRBJ2-5 and V is TRBV28; 8 bases line up with TRBD1. Germline CDR1 MDHEN, CDR2 SYDVKM. This CDR3 spans 16 amino acids. Losses at the gene ends were 3 bases for V and 2 bases for J; bases not matched to a gene: 8. The CDR3 here is CASSLRSGQGQETQYF. The CDR3 DNA reads TGTGCCAGCAGTTTGCGAAGCGGACAGGGACAAGAGACCCAGTACTTC.

The J gene is TRBJ2-2, the V gene TRBV9; D may be TRBD1 (6 bases). CDR1 and CDR2 from the germline V gene are SGDLS and YYNGEE. Between the trimmed V and J ends, which lost 3 bases and 6 bases, there was a span of 15 bases. CDR3 length: 15 residues. The CDR3 DNA sequence: TGTGCCAGCAGCGCAGGGGCCTCGAGGGCCGGGGAGCTGTTTTTT. This gives the protein CASSAGASRAGELFF.

The chain has TRBV30 and TRBJ1-6; D may be TRBD1 (6 bases). The V gene's germline CDR1 is GTSNPN and CDR2 SVGIG (reference sequence). The V and J ends lost 3 bases and 7 bases respectively, with 19 bases between them. The CDR3 is made up of 16 amino acids. This CDR3 reads CAWSQKSGQPNSPLHF. In nucleotides, the CDR3 is TGTGCCTGGAGCCAAAAATCTGGACAGCCCAATTCACCCCTCCACTTT.

CDR3 sequence (DNA): TGCGCCAGCAGTCAGGGGACAGAGACCCAGTACTTC. Amino acid sequence: CASSQGTETQYF. The rearrangement uses TRBV10-2 and TRBJ2-5; tentative D call: TRBD1 (6 bases). Germline lookup yields CDR1 WSHSY and CDR2 SAAADI. Trimming took off 5 bases at V and 4 bases at J, with 8 bases between the two ends. The CDR3 length is 12 residues.

J is TRBJ1-5 and V is TRBV9; 7 positions match TRBD1. Losses at the gene ends were 1 base for V and 2 bases for J; bases not matched to a gene: 3. CDR3 length equals 15 residues. In germline, CDR1 is SGDLS, CDR2 YYNGEE. DNA for the CDR3: TGTGCCAGCAGCGTAAGTACAGGGGGCAATCAGCCCCAGCATTTT. This gives the protein CASSVSTGGNQPQHF. The whole variable domain, filled in from reference TRBV9 and TRBJ1-5, reads DSGVTQTPKHLITATGQRVTLRCSPRSGDLSVYWYQQSLDQGLQFLIQYYNGEERAKGNILERFSAQQFPDLHSELNLSSLELGDSALYFCASSVSTGGNQPQHFGDGTRLSIL.

V usage is TRBV10-3 and J usage is TRBJ1-1; 8 bases fit TRBD1. The CDR3 has 15 amino acids. From germline, CDR1 is ENHRY and CDR2 SYGVKD. The V and J ends lost 3 bases and 4 bases, in that order; junction bases with no gene match: 7. Written as DNA, the CDR3 is TGTGCCATCAGTGACCCGACAGGGGTTAGCACTGAAGCTTTCTTT. This sequence encodes CAISDPTGVSTEAFF.

This clone was observed a handful of times. The chain couples TRBV15 to TRBJ2-1, with a possible D match to TRBD2 (6 bases). With 0 bases removed from V and 5 bases from J, the gap between germline ends came to 11 bases. There are 15 residues in the CDR3. Germline V CDR1 and CDR2: LNHNV, YYDKDF (reference sequence). The CDR3 bases are TGTGCCACCAGCAGAGATGGGGACTTCAACAATGAGCAGTTCTTC. Residues: CATSRDGDFNNEQFF. Using reference TRBV15 and TRBJ2-1 for the parts outside the CDR3, the full variable domain is DAMVIQNPRYQVTQFGKPVTLSCSQTLNHNVMYWYQQKSSQAPKLLFHYYDKDFNNEADTPDNFQSRRPNTSFCFLDIRSPGLGDTAMYLCATSRDGDFNNEQFFGPGTRLTVL.

J is TRBJ2-2 and V is TRBV5-1; D ambiguous. The CDR3 has 16 amino acids. V was trimmed by 0 bases and J by 0 bases, leaving 9 bases between them. CDR1 is SGHRS and CDR2 is YFSETQ in the germline V gene. Written as DNA, the CDR3 is TGCGCCAGCAGCTTGGAAGGGAAAACGAACACCGGGGAGCTGTTTTTT. Encoded protein: CASSLEGKTNTGELFF.

Concerning this clone itself: Other DNA sequences in this specimen translate into the identical CDR3. This chain links TRBV5-6 with TRBJ1-5; TRBD1 aligns across 7 bases. The germline gives CDR1 SGHDT, CDR2 YYEEEE. J was trimmed by 11 bases and V by 3 bases; bases with no gene match: 17. The CDR3 length is 16 residues. The CDR3 spells CASSSLTRGGDGAQHF. CDR3 coding DNA: TGTGCCAGCAGCTCCTTAACCAGGGGGGGGGACGGGGCCCAGCATTTT.

The CDR3 reads CASSKRGQGGYEQFF. The DNA for the CDR3 is TGTGCCAGCAGCAAGAGGGGACAGGGTGGGTATGAGCAGTTCTTC. The chain has TRBV27 and TRBJ2-1, with 9 bases lining up with TRBD1. Per germline, CDR1 MNHEY and CDR2 SMNVEV (reference sequence). V was clipped by 6 bases and J by 8 bases; unmatched bases: 11. This CDR3 has 15 residues.

The chain has TRBV5-6 and TRBJ1-4; the D gene is possibly TRBD1 (5 bases). CDR1 is SGHDT and CDR2 is YYEEEE in the germline V gene. Trimming stripped 2 bases from V and 7 bases from J, with 12 bases between. The CDR3 is made up of 14 amino acids. CDR3 protein: CASSLRGSGEKLFF. The DNA for the CDR3 is TGTGCCAGCAGCTTACGGGGGAGTGGTGAAAAACTGTTTTTT.

The chain combines TRBV11-2 with TRBJ2-6, with TRBD2 identical over 8 bases. The CDR3 has 20 residues. V shed 0 bases and J 0 bases; nucleotides not matched to a gene: 10. Germline V gene lookup returns CDR1 SGHAT and CDR2 FQNNGV. DNA for the CDR3: TGTGCCAGCAGCTTAGATCTCAGCGGGGGACAAAGCTCTGGGGCCAACGTCCTGACTTTC. Amino acids: CASSLDLSGGQSSGANVLTF.

This sequence joins TRBV7-3 and TRBJ1-1; a weak D match, TRBD1 (6 bases). The CDR3 is 15 residues long. V was trimmed by 4 bases and J by 0 bases, leaving 12 bases between them. Germline loops: CDR1 SGHTA, CDR2 FQGTGA. CDR3 nucleotides: TGTGCCAGCAGCTCAGAAGGGGGAATGAACACTGAAGCTTTCTTT. It yields the protein CASSSEGGMNTEAFF.

The gene calls are TRBV5-1 and TRBJ2-5; unclear D gene. The CDR3 consists of 11 residues. Germline CDR1 SGHRS, CDR2 YFSETQ. With 4 bases removed from V and 5 bases from J, the gap between germline ends came to 6 bases. CDR3 sequence: CASSIGETQYF. In DNA form, the CDR3 reads TGCGCCAGCAGCATTGGCGAGACCCAGTACTTC.

The rearrangement joins TRBV10-3 to TRBJ1-2, with 8 bases identical to TRBD1. The CDR3 extends over 15 amino acids. The V gene end was trimmed by 6 bases and the J gene end by 8 bases; junction bases not matched to a gene: 14. Germline values: CDR1 ENHRY, CDR2 SYGVKD. The CDR3 protein is CAISILKTGARGYTF. In DNA, the CDR3 is TGTGCCATCAGCATTTTAAAGACAGGGGCACGGGGCTACACCTTC.

This clone occurred once. The V call is TRBV10-1, the J call TRBJ1-1, with a weak D call TRBD1 (6 bases). The CDR3 length is 13 residues. From germline, CDR1 is WNHNN and CDR2 SYGVQD (reference sequence). Between the trimmed V and J ends, which lost 6 bases and 0 bases, there was a span of 8 bases. The chain's CDR3 is CASRQGLNTEAFF. CDR3 DNA sequence: TGCGCCAGCAGACAGGGCTTGAACACTGAAGCTTTCTTT.

The CDR3 loop is CASSGRRAGRVNEQFF. The CDR3 DNA reads as TGTGCCAGCAGTGGCCGAAGAGCGGGGAGGGTTAATGAGCAGTTCTTC. This chain joins TRBV2 and TRBJ2-1; 7 bases are shared with TRBD2. The V segment lost 4 bases and the J segment 7 bases; nucleotides outside the gene matches: 13. Germline V gives CDR1 SNHLY, CDR2 FYNNEI. This CDR3 is 16 amino acids long.

This chain uses TRBV29-1 with TRBJ2-2, with 8 nucleotides matching TRBD2. V shed 4 bases and J 2 bases; nucleotides not matched to a gene: 6. Looked up from germline, CDR1 is SQVTM and CDR2 is ANQGSEA. The length of the CDR3 is 15 residues. The CDR3 bases are TGCAGCGTTGCCCGAGCGGGAGTTAACACCGGGGAGCTGTTTTTT. This sequence encodes CSVARAGVNTGELFF.

For the CDR3, the DNA is TGTGCCAGCAGCGGCCGGACAGGGGAATCAGATACGCAGTATTTT. It codes for CASSGRTGESDTQYF. This rearrangement joins TRBV6-1 to TRBJ2-3, with TRBD1 identical over 9 bases. CDR3 size: 15 residues. Per germline, CDR1 MNHNS and CDR2 SASEGT. V was pared by 6 bases and J by 4 bases, with 8 bases of the junction left unmatched.

The chain combines TRBV29-1 with TRBJ1-1, with no clear D. Deletions cut 4 bases from V and 7 bases from J, with 10 bases between. Germline V gives CDR1 SQVTM, CDR2 ANQGSEA. The CDR3 has 11 residues. CDR3 region: CSVVEVVEAFF. The CDR3 region has the DNA TGCAGCGTTGTGGAGGTCGTTGAAGCTTTCTTT. Using reference TRBV29-1 and TRBJ1-1 for the parts outside the CDR3, the full variable domain is SAVISQKPSRDICQRGTSLTIQCQVDSQVTMMFWYRQQPGQSLTLIATANQGSEATYESGFVIDKFPISRPNLTFSTLTVSNMSPEDSSIYLCSVVEVVEAFFGQGTRLTVV.

The J gene is TRBJ2-1, the V gene TRBV9; D not certain. V was shortened by 3 bases and J by 8 bases, with 15 bases between the two germline ends. Germline assignment: CDR1 SGDLS and CDR2 YYNGEE. This CDR3 contains 14 residues. The CDR3 bases are TGTGCCAGCAGCGCCGGAGATTTTGGATATGAGCAGTTCTTC. It specifies CASSAGDFGYEQFF.

The V call is TRBV7-9, the J call TRBJ1-5, with 7 bases lining up with TRBD1. CDR3 size: 16 residues. In germline, CDR1 is SEHNR, CDR2 FQNEAQ (reference sequence). Losses at the gene ends were 1 base for V and 5 bases for J; bases not matched to a gene: 8. For the CDR3, the DNA is TGTGCCAGCAGCTTAGGGTCGACAGGGAGGGATCAGCCCCAGCATTTT. Its translation: CASSLGSTGRDQPQHF.

The chain joins TRBV28 to TRBJ1-2, with TRBD1 matching 7 bases. Looked up from germline, CDR1 is MDHEN and CDR2 is SYDVKM. The CDR3 is 14 residues long. The V and J ends lost 7 bases and 5 bases, in that order; junction bases with no gene match: 10. Here the CDR3 DNA reads TGTGCCAGCACCCCTCGAGGGGGCGCTTATGGCTACACCTTC. Translation: CASTPRGGAYGYTF.